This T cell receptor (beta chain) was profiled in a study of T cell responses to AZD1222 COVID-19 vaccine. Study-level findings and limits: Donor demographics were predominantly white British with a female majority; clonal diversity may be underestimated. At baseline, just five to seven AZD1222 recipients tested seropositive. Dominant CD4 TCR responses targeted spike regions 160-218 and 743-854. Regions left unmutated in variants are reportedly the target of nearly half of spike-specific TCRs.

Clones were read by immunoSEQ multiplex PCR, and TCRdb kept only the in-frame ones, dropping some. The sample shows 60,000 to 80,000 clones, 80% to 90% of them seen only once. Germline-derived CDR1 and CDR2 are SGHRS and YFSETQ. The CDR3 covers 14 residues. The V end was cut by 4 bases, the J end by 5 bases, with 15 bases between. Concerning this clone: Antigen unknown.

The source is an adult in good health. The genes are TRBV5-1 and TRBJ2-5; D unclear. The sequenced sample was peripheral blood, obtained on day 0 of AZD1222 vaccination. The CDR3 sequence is CASSAATQAETQYF. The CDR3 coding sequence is TGCGCCAGCAGCGCGGCTACCCAAGCGGAGACCCAGTACTTC.